Sequencing of this T cell receptor beta chain was carried out in a study of blood T cells in healthy people across ages. The study, taken as a whole, reports: Expanded clonotype changes were possibly confounded by unknown donor CMV status.

On this clonotype: Antigen unknown.

Researchers collected ten milliliters of peripheral blood from every single donor. Samples each yielded at least 6 micrograms of total RNA. The second PCR ran roughly 7 to 12 cycles with a sample-barcoded 5' primer and J-beta primers. TCRdb re-called the 5' RACE reads through MiXCR, storing one row per CDR3 protein. The data hold hundreds of thousands of distinct CDR3 sequences, with approximately 39% observed a single time. Germline-derived CDR1 and CDR2 are MDHEN and SYDVKM. V was shortened by 5 bases and J by 8 bases, with 21 bases between the two germline ends. This CDR3 comprises 15 residues. Material for sequencing was blood. This chain uses TRBV28 with TRBJ1-2, with D possibly being TRBD1 (6 bases). This TCR came from a woman between 55 and 75 years old in good health. The CDR3 DNA sequence: TGTGCCAGCAGTACCCCGGAACAGGGATGGGGAGGCTACACCTTC. It translates to CASSTPEQGWGGYTF.